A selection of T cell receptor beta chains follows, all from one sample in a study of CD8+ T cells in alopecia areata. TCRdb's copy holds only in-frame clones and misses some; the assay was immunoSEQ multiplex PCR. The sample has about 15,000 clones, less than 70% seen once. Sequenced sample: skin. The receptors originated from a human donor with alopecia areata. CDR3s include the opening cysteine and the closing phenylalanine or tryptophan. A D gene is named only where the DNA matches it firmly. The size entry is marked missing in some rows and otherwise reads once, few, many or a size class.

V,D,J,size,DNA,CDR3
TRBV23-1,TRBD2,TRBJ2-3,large,TGCGCCAGCAGTCAGCCTACTAGCGGGAGTCCAGATACGCAGTATTTT,CASSQPTSGSPDTQYF
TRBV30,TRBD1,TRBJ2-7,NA,TGTGCCTGGCGAAAACCGGGACAGGGATACGAGCAGTACTTC,CAWRKPGQGYEQYF
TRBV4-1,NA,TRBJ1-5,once,TGCGCCAGCAGCCAAGAGTCTGGCAATCAGCCCCAGCATTTT,CASSQESGNQPQHF
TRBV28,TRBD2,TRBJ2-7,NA,TGTGCCAGCATGGTGGGGAGGGACTCCTACGAGCAGTACTTC,CASMVGRDSYEQYF
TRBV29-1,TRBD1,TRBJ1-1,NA,TGCAGCGTTGGGGGCCCGGGACAGGGCACTGAAGCTTTCTTT,CSVGGPGQGTEAFF
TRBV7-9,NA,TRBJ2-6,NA,TGTGCCAGCAGCCCGGGAGCAGCACTCTCTGGGGCCAACGTCCTGACTTTC,CASSPGAALSGANVLTF
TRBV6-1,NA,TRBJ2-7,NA,TGTGCCAGCAGTGATAAGTCCAGTACCTACGAGCAGTACTTC,CASSDKSSTYEQYF
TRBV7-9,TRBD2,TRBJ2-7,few,TGTGCCAGCAGCTTAGTGGCCGGGGCGGGAGGGCCTTACGAGCAGTACTTC,CASSLVAGAGGPYEQYF
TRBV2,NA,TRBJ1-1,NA,TGTGCCAGCAGTGTCTGGGCGGGGAACACTGAAGCTTTCTTT,CASSVWAGNTEAFF
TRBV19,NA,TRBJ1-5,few,TGTGCCAGCACCAAACAGAATAGCAATCAGCCCCAGCATTTT,CASTKQNSNQPQHF
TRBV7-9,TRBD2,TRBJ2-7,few,TGTGCCAGCGCCGGGAGGGCGGGTCCCTCCTACGAGCAGTACTTC,CASAGRAGPSYEQYF
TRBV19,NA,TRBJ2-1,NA,TGTGCCAGTAGCGACCGACGGGTATCCTACAATGAGCAGTTCTTC,CASSDRRVSYNEQFF
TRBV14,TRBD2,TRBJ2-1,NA,TGTGCCAGCAGCCAAGATCTAGCGGGAGACAATGAGCAGTTCTTC,CASSQDLAGDNEQFF
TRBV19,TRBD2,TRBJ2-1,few,TGTGCCAGTAGTGCGGGGACTAGCGGGGTATCCTACAATGAGCAGTTCTTC,CASSAGTSGVSYNEQFF
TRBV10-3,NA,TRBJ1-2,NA,TGTGCCATCAGTGAGTTGGAGGATGGCTACACCTTC,CAISELEDGYTF
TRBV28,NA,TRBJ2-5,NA,TGTGCCAGCATCGAGGCAGAGACCCAGTACTTC,CASIEAETQYF
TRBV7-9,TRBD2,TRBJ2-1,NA,TGTGCCGAAAAACTAGCGGGCAATGAGCAGTTCTTC,CAEKLAGNEQFF
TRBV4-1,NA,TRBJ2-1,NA,TGCGCCAGCAGCCAGGGGGGACTCGTTTTTGCTGAGCAGTTCTTC,CASSQGGLVFAEQFF
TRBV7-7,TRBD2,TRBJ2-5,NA,TGTGCTAGCAGCTTAGTGTCATCGGGGGGGGAGACCCAGTACTTC,CASSLVSSGGETQYF
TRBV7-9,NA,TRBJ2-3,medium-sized,TGTGCCAGCAGCTTGTTTCTCCCAGGGTCGACAGATACGCAGTATTTT,CASSLFLPGSTDTQYF
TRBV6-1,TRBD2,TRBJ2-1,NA,TGTGCCAGCAGGAAAGCGGGAGCAAGAGTAAATGAGCAGTTCTTC,CASRKAGARVNEQFF
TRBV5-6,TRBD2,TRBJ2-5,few,TGTGCCAGCAGCTTGGGCGGGAGGCTTCAAGAGACCCAGTACTTC,CASSLGGRLQETQYF
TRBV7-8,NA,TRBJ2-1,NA,TGTGCCAGCAGCCCTGGGCGACGTGAGCAGTTCTTC,CASSPGRREQFF
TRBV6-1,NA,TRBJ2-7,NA,TGTGCCAGCAGTATACACTCGTTCGAGCAGTACTTC,CASSIHSFEQYF
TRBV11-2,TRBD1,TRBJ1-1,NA,TGTGCCAGCAGCTTAGTACAGGGGGCACTAAGCCCTGCTTTCTTT,CASSLVQGALSPAFF
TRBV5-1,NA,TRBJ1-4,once,TGCGCCAGCAGCTTCTCCCCAACTAATGAAAAACTGTTTTTT,CASSFSPTNEKLFF
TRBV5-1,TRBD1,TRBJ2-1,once,TGCGCCAGCAACCCCGGGGACAGGGAAGACAATGAGCAGTTCTTC,CASNPGDREDNEQFF
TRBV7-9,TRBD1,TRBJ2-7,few,TGTGCCAGCAGCTTAAGATCTTTGGACAGGGCGGGATCCTACGAGCAGTACTTC,CASSLRSLDRAGSYEQYF
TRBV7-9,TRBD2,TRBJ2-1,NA,TGTGCCAGCAGCTTAGAAATTGGGACTAGCTTAAATGAGCAGTTCTTC,CASSLEIGTSLNEQFF
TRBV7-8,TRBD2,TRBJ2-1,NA,TGTGCCAGCAGCCCAGCGGGGGATGAGCAGTTCTTC,CASSPAGDEQFF
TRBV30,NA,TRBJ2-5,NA,TGTGCCTGGAGTGAGGGGGGGGCCACTGAAGAGACCCAGTACTTC,CAWSEGGATEETQYF
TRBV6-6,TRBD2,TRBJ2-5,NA,TGTGCCAGCAGTTACCATGGCGGGAGGGCCTTCGGGACCCAGTACTTC,CASSYHGGRAFGTQYF
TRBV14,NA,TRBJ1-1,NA,TGTGCCAGCAGCCAAGAATGGCGCACTGAAGCTTTCTTT,CASSQEWRTEAFF
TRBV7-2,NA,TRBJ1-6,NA,TGTGCCAGCAGCTTGCGGGGAGGCGATTCACCCCTCCACTTT,CASSLRGGDSPLHF
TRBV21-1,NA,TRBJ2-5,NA,TGTGCCAGTCCGCTAGCGGGAGATGAGACCCAGTACTTC,CASPLAGDETQYF
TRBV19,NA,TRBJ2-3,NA,TGTGCCAGTAGTGACCTGGGGCGGACACACACAGATACGCAGTATTTT,CASSDLGRTHTDTQYF
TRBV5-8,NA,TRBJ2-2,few,TGTGCCAGCAGCAGAGGACAGACATCGAACACCGGGGAGCTGTTTTTT,CASSRGQTSNTGELFF
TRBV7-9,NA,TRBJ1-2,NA,TGTGCCAGCAGCTTATTAAACTATGGCTACACCTTC,CASSLLNYGYTF
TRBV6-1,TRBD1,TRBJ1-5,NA,TGTGCCAGTGGACAGGGGGGGAATCAGCCCCAGCATTTT,CASGQGGNQPQHF
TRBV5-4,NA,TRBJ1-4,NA,TGTGCCAGCAGCCAAGCGAAGGTCCTTAATGAAAAACTGTTTTTT,CASSQAKVLNEKLFF
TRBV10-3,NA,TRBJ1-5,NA,TGTGCCACCTCGGGCGCCTTGAATCAGCCCCAGCATTTT,CATSGALNQPQHF
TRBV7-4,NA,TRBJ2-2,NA,TGTGCCAGTAACGAGAACACCGGGGAGCTGTTTTTT,CASNENTGELFF
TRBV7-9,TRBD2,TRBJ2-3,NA,TGTGCCAGCAGGGCTAGCGGGACCACAGATACGCAGTATTTT,CASRASGTTDTQYF
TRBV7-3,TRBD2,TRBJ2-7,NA,TGTGCCAGCAGCATAGCTAGCGGAAGCTCCTACGAGCAGTACTTC,CASSIASGSSYEQYF
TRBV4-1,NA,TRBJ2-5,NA,TGCGCCAGCAGCCAAGGGACCCGGGAGACCCAGTACTTC,CASSQGTRETQYF
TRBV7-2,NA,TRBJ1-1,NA,TGTGCCAGCAGCTTAACGTCGGGGGGGTATACTGAAGCTTTCTTT,CASSLTSGGYTEAFF